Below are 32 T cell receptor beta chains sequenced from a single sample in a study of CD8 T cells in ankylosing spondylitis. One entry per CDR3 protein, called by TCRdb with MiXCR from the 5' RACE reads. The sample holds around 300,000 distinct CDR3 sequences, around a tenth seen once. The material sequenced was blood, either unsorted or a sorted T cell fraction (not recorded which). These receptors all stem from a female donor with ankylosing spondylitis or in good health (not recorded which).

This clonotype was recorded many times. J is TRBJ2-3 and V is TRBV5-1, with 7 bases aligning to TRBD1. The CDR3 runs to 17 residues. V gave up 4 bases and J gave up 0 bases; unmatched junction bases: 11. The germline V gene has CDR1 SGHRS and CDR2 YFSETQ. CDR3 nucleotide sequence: TGCGCCAGCAGCGGGGGATCGACAGGGATTAGCACAGATACGCAGTATTTT. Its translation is CASSGGSTGISTDTQYF.

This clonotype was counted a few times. The CDR3 DNA is TGTGCCAGCAGTTTATTTGGGGTCTCTCACTCCTACGAGCAGTACTTC. Amino acids: CASSLFGVSHSYEQYF. This sequence joins TRBV28 and TRBJ2-7; D remains ambiguous. Germline V CDR1 and CDR2: MDHEN, SYDVKM. The CDR3 sequence is 16 residues long. The V and J ends lost 1 base and 0 bases respectively, with 13 bases between them.

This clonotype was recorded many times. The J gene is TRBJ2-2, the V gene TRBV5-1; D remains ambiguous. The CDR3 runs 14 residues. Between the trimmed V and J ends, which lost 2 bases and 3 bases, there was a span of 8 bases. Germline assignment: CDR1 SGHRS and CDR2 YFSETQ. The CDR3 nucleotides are TGCGCCAGCAGCTTCGACATAGACACCGGGGAGCTGTTTTTT. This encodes CASSFDIDTGELFF.

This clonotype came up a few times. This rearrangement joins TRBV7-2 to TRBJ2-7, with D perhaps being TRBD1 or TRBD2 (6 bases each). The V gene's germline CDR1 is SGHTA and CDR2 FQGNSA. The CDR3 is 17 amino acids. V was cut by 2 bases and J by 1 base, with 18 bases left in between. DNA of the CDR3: TGTGCCAGCAGCTTAAGGGTGGGGGGCACCGGGTCCTACGAGCAGTACTTC. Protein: CASSLRVGGTGSYEQYF.

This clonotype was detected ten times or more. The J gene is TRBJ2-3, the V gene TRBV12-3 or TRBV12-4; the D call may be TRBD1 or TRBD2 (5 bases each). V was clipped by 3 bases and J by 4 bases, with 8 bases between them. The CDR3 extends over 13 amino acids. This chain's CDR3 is CASSFQGADTQYF. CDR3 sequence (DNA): TGTGCCAGCAGTTTCCAGGGAGCAGATACGCAGTATTTT.

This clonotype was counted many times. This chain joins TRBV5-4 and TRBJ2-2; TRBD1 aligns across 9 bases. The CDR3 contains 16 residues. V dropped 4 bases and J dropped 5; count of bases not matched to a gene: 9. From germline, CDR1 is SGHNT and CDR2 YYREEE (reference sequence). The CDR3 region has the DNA TGTGCCAGCAGCACCGGACAGGGGACGGCTACCGGGGAGCTGTTTTTT. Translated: CASSTGQGTATGELFF.

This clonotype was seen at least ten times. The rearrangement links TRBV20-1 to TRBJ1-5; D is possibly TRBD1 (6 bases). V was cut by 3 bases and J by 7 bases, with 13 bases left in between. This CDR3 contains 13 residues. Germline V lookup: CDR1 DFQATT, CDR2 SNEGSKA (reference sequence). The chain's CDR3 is CSASQKGGQPQHF. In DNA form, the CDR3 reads TGCAGTGCTAGCCAAAAGGGGGGCCAGCCCCAGCATTTT.

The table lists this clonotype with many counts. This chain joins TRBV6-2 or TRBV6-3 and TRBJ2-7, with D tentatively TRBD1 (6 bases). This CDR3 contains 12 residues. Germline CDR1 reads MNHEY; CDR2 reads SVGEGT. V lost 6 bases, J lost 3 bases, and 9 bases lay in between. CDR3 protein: CASRQGRYEQYF. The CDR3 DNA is TGTGCCAGCAGACAGGGCCGCTACGAGCAGTACTTC.

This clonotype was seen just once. CDR3 amino acids: CSAPQGLAGWSSYNEQFF. CDR3 nucleotides: TGCAGTGCCCCCCAGGGGCTAGCGGGCTGGAGCTCCTACAATGAGCAGTTCTTC. The chain links TRBV20-1 to TRBJ2-1, with 8 bases fitting TRBD2. Per the germline V gene, CDR1 is DFQATT and CDR2 is SNEGSKA (reference sequence). The CDR3 length is 18 residues. With V trimmed by 6 bases and J by 0 bases, 16 bases remained unmatched.

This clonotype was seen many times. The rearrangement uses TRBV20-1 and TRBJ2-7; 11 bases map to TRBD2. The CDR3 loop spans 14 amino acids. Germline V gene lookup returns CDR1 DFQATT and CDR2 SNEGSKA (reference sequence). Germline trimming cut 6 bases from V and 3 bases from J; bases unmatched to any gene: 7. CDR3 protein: CSALTSGASYEQYF. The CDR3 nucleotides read TGCAGTGCCCTGACTAGCGGGGCTAGCTACGAGCAGTACTTC.

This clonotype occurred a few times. The CDR3 sequence is CSAAETGVGNGYTF. CDR3 DNA sequence: TGCAGTGCTGCGGAGACAGGGGTTGGAAATGGCTACACCTTC. The genes are TRBV20-1 and TRBJ1-2; 8 positions agree with TRBD1. CDR1 DFQATT and CDR2 SNEGSKA come from the germline V gene (reference sequence). Trimming took 5 bases from V and 6 from J; bases not matched to a gene: 11. The CDR3 length is 14 residues.

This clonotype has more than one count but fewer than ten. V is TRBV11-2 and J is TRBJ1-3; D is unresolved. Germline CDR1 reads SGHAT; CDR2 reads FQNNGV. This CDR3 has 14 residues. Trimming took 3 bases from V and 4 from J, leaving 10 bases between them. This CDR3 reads CASSLESLGNTIYF. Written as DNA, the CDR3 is TGTGCCAGCAGCTTGGAAAGCCTCGGAAACACCATATATTTT.

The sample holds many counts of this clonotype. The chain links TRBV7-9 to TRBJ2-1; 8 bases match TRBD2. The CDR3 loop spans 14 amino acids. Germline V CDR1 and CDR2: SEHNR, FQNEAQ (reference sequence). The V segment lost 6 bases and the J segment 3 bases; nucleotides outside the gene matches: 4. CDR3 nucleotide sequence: TGTGCCAGCAGTCCCAGCGGGGGCTACAATGAGCAGTTCTTC. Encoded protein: CASSPSGGYNEQFF.

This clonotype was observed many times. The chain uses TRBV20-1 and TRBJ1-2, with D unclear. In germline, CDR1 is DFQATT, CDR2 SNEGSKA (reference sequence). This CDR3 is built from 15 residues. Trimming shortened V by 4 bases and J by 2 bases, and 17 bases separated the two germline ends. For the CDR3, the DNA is TGCAGTGCTAAGTGGCAGTACCCTTTGAACTATGGCTACACCTTC. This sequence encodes CSAKWQYPLNYGYTF.

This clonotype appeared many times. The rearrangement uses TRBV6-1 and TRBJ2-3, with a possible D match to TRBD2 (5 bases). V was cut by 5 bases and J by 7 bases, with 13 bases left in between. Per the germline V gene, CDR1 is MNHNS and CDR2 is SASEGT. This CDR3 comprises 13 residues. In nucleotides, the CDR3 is TGTGCCAGCAGTCAAGGGAGTCAGTATACGCAGTATTTT. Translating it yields CASSQGSQYTQYF.

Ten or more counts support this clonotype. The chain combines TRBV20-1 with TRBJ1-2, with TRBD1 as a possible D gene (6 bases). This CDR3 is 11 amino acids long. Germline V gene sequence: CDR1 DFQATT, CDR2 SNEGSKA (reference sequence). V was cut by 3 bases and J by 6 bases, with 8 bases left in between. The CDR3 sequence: CSASKGDGYTF. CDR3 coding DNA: TGCAGTGCTAGTAAGGGGGATGGCTACACCTTC.

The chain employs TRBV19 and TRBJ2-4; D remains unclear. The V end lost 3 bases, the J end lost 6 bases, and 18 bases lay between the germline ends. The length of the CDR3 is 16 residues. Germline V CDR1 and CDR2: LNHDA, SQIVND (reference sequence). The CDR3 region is CASSIRSASVGNIQYF. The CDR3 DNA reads TGTGCCAGTAGTATCCGATCCGCCTCGGTCGGAAACATTCAGTACTTC.

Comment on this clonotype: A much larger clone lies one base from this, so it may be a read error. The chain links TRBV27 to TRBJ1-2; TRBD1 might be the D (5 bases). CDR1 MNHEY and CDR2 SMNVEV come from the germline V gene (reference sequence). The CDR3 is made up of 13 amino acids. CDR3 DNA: TGTGCCAGCAGTTTCAGGGCTGGCGATGGCTACCCCTTC. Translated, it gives CASSFRAGDGYPF.

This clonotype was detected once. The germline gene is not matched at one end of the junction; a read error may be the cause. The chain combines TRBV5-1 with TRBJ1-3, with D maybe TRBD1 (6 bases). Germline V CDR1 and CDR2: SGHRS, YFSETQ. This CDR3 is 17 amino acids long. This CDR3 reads CATSLVGGFEKGNTIYF. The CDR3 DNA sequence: TGCGCCACCAGCTTAGTAGGGGGTTTCGAAAAAGGAAACACCATATATTTT.

CDR3 bases: TGTGCCAGCAGTCACAACAGGGAAGCTTTCTTT. Translated: CASSHNREAFF. V gene TRBV7-6 combines with J gene TRBJ1-1, with D possibly TRBD1 on 5 matching bases. Trimming shortened V by 6 bases and J by 8 bases, and 10 bases separated the two germline ends. CDR3 length equals 11 residues. Germline V gene lookup returns CDR1 SGHVS and CDR2 FNYEAQ.

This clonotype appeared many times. The CDR3 nucleotides read TGTGCCAGCAGGGGCGTTGAAAAACTGTTTTTT. Translated: CASRGVEKLFF. The rearrangement uses TRBV5-5 and TRBJ1-4; D ambiguous. From germline, CDR1 is SGHKS and CDR2 YYEKEE (reference sequence). The length of the CDR3 is 11 residues. Trimming left V 5 bases short and J 7 bases short, with 6 bases between.

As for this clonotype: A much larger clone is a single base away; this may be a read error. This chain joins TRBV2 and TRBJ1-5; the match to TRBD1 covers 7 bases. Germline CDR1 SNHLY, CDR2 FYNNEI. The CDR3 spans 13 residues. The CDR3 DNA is TGTGCCAGCAGGGACAGGTTAAATCAGCCCCAGCGTTTT. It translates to CASRDRLNQPQRF.

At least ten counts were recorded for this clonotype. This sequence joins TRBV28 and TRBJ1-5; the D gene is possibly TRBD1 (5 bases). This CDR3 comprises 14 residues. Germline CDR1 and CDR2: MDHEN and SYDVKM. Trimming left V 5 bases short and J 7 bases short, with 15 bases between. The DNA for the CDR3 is TGTGCCAGCAGTCTGTACCAGGGATCCCAGCCCCAGCATTTT. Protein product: CASSLYQGSQPQHF.

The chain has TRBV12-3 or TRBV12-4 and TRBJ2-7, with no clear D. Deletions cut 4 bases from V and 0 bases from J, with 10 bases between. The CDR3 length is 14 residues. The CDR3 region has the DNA TGTGCCAGCAGTTCCCGATTGGCCTCCTACGAGCAGTACTTC. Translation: CASSSRLASYEQYF.

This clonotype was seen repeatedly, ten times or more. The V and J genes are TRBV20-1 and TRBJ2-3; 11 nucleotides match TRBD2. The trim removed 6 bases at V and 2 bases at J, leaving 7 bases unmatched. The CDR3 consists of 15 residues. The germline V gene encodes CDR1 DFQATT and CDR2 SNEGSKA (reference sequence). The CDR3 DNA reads TGCAGTGCCACAACTAGCGGGGGAAACACAGATACGCAGTATTTT. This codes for CSATTSGGNTDTQYF.

Here the CDR3 reads CASSAGLGPQHF. The DNA of the CDR3 is TGTGCCAGCTCAGCCGGATTGGGGCCCCAGCATTTT. The chain joins TRBV18 to TRBJ1-5; D is unclear. Trimming cost V 5 bases and J 9 bases, with 11 bases left between them. The CDR3 covers 12 residues. Per the germline V gene, CDR1 is KGHSH and CDR2 is LQKENI.

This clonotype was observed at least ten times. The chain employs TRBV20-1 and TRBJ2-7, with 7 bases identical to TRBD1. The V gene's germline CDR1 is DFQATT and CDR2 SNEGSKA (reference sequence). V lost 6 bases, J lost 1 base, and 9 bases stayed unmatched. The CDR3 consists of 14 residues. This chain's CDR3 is CSAVSGTASYEQYF. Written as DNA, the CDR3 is TGCAGTGCGGTATCCGGGACAGCTTCCTACGAGCAGTACTTC.

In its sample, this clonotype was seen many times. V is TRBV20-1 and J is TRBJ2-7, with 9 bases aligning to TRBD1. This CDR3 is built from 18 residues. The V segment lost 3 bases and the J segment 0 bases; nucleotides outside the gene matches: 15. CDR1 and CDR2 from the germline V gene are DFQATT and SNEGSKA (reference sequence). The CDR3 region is CSARPLGTGRYSSYEQYF. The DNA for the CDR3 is TGCAGTGCTAGGCCCCTCGGGACAGGGAGGTACAGCTCCTACGAGCAGTACTTC.

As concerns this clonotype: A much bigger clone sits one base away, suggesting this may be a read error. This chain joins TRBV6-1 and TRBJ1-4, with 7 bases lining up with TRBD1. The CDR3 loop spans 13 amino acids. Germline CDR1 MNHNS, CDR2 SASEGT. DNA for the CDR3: TGTGCCAGCAAAGGGACAGCGAATGAAAATCTGTTTTTT. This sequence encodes CASKGTANENLFF.

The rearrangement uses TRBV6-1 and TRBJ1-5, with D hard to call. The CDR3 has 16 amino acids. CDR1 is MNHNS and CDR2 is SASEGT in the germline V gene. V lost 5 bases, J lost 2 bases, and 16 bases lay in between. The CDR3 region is CASSPWEGSRNQPQHF. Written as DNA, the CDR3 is TGTGCCAGCAGTCCATGGGAGGGATCACGCAATCAGCCCCAGCATTTT.

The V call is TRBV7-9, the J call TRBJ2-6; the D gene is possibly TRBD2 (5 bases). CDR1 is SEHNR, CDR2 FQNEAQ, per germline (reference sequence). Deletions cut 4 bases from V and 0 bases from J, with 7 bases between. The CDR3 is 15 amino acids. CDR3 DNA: TGTGCCAGCAGCTGGAGGACCTCTGGGGCCAACGTCCTGACTTTC. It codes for CASSWRTSGANVLTF.

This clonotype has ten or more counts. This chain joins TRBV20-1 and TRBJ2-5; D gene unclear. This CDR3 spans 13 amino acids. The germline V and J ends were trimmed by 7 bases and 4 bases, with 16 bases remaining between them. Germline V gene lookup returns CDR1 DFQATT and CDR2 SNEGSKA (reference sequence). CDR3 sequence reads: CSDAVTARETQYF. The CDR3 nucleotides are TGCAGTGATGCGGTTACAGCACGAGAGACCCAGTACTTC.